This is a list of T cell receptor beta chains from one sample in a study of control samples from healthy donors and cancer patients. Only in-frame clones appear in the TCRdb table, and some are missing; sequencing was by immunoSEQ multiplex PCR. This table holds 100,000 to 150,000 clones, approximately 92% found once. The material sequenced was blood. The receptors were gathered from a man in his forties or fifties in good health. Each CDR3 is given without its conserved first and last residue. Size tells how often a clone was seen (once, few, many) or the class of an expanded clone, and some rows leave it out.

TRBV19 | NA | ASSIDLGRGTEAF
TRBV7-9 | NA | ASSPPGQQGTTNEKLF
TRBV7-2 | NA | ASSPRVGSHGYT
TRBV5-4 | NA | ASSLRGAYNEQF
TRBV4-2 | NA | ASSPNSVAGAHEQF
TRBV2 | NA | ASQYGVSSYNEQF
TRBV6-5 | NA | ASSSLGRTYEQY
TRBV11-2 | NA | ASSLRGPQETQY
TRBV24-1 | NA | ATSDFVRGRGGTTDTQY
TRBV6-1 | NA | ASSEEGVGSYNEQF
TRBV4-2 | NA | ASSQVGSVDYSSYNEQF
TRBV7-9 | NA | ASSIQGSGNTIY
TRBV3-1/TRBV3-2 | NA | ASSQSYSGNTIY
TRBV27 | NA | ASESAGTLYNEQF
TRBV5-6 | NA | ASSLGGPTDTQY
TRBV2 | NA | ASSEADRRFQPQH
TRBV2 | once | ASIRTDRVSPLH
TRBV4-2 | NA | ASSQVVGGGLSTDTQY
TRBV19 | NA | ASSSQGAGELF
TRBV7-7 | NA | ASSLRVDEKLF
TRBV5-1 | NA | ASSSSTSGGLDEQF
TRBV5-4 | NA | ASSDEWNTEAF